This entry lists 14 T cell receptor beta chains sequenced from one sample in a study of cytomegalovirus exposure and HLA in healthy donors. The PCR employed 60 Vbeta primers together with 13 Jbeta primers. Sequencing used immunoSEQ multiplex PCR; TCRdb keeps in-frame clones, though not all of them. The sample has about 160,000 clones, about 80% seen once. The sample was PBMCs. The receptors here all came from a middle-aged man in good health and CMV-seronegative.

This clone was counted between two and nine times. The chain employs TRBV5-1 and TRBJ2-1; 10 nucleotides match TRBD2. The V and J ends lost 3 bases and 3 bases, in that order; junction bases with no gene match: 6. Germline V CDR1 and CDR2: SGHRS, YFSETQ. This CDR3 region has 16 residues. CDR3 sequence: CASSSSGTSVYNEQFF. CDR3 DNA sequence: TGCGCCAGCAGCTCATCCGGGACTAGCGTCTACAATGAGCAGTTCTTC.

The CDR3: CAISAGTDLGYEQYV. As DNA, the CDR3 is TGTGCCATCAGCGCCGGGACAGATCTAGGATACGAGCAGTACGTC. The chain joins TRBV10-3 to TRBJ2-7; 7 bases align to TRBD1. The junction had 12 bases not matched to a gene; V was cut back by 6 bases and J by 4 bases. Germline loops: CDR1 ENHRY, CDR2 SYGVKD. This CDR3 is built from 15 residues.

This clone was observed a single time. V usage is TRBV4-1 and J usage is TRBJ1-6; D perhaps matches TRBD1 (5 bases). The CDR3 totals 15 residues. Per the germline V gene, CDR1 is MGHRA and CDR2 is YSYEKL. The V end was cut by 0 bases, the J end by 9 bases, with 12 bases between. CDR3 amino acids: CASSQDSGVGSPLHF. The CDR3 DNA reads TGCGCCAGCAGCCAAGATTCGGGGGTAGGTTCACCCCTCCACTTT.

The V call is TRBV2, the J call TRBJ2-5, with 10 nucleotides matching TRBD1. CDR1 SNHLY and CDR2 FYNNEI come from the germline V gene. CDR3 size: 14 residues. Trimming cost V 9 bases and J 5 bases; bases outside gene matches: 9. The DNA for the CDR3 is TGTGCCAGTGCCCGAGACAGGGGGCCGGAGACCCAGTACTTC. Amino acids: CASARDRGPETQYF.

This chain connects TRBV28 to TRBJ1-1; D gene unclear. The CDR3 runs to 16 residues. The germline CDR1 and CDR2 sequences are MDHEN and SYDVKM. V was shortened by 3 bases and J by 0 bases, with 14 bases between the two germline ends. This CDR3 is CASSFEGIGMNTEAFF. CDR3 nucleotides: TGTGCCAGCAGTTTCGAGGGCATCGGTATGAACACTGAAGCTTTCTTT.

In its sample, this clone is medium-sized. The chain recombines TRBV5-5 with TRBJ1-1; no firm D call. This CDR3 region has 13 residues. Germline CDR1 SGHKS, CDR2 YYEKEE (reference sequence). The germline V and J ends were trimmed by 3 bases and 0 bases, with 6 bases remaining between them. CDR3 residues: CASSSFVNTEAFF. The CDR3 DNA reads TGTGCCAGCAGCTCCTTCGTGAACACTGAAGCTTTCTTT.

A single count supports this clone. J is TRBJ2-7 and V is TRBV4-2, with 8 bases matching TRBD1. The CDR3 sequence is 16 residues long. Germline values: CDR1 LGHNA, CDR2 YNFKEQ. V lost 3 bases to trimming and J lost 3 bases; unmatched junction nucleotides: 10. The CDR3 nucleotides read TGTGCCAGCAGCCAGGATTTCAGGGGGCCAGTCTACGAGCAGTACGTC. It codes for CASSQDFRGPVYEQYV.

V usage is TRBV7-9 and J usage is TRBJ2-1; TRBD2 might be the D (6 bases). The CDR3 length is 15 residues. Per germline, CDR1 SEHNR and CDR2 FQNEAQ (reference sequence). Deletions cut 5 bases from V and 0 bases from J, with 11 bases between. This CDR3 is CASSARLDSYNEQFF. DNA for the CDR3: TGTGCCAGCAGCGCACGACTAGACTCCTACAATGAGCAGTTCTTC.

V is TRBV11-1 and J is TRBJ2-1, with 12 positions matching TRBD2. The V segment lost 2 bases and the J segment 8 bases; nucleotides outside the gene matches: 10. This CDR3 region has 17 residues. CDR1 is SGHAT, CDR2 FQDESV, per germline (reference sequence). The CDR3 DNA follows: TGTGCCAGCAGCTTATCGGACCTAGCGGGAGGGTTCGATGAGCAGTTCTTC. Protein product: CASSLSDLAGGFDEQFF. The full variable domain, rest sourced from reference TRBV11-1 and TRBJ2-1, is EAEVAQSPRYKITEKSQAVAFWCDPISGHATLYWYRQILGQGPELLVQFQDESVVDDSQLPKDRFSAERLKGVDSTLKIQPAELGDSAMYLCASSLSDLAGGFDEQFFGPGTRLTVL.

The rearrangement links TRBV15 to TRBJ2-3; the match to TRBD1 covers 8 bases. V lost 3 bases to trimming and J lost 0 bases; unmatched junction nucleotides: 8. The V gene's germline CDR1 is LNHNV and CDR2 YYDKDF (reference sequence). The CDR3 consists of 17 residues. In nucleotides, the CDR3 is TGTGCCACCAGCAGCATACCCCAGGGGGCTAGCACAGATACGCAGTATTTT. Residues: CATSSIPQGASTDTQYF.

The chain links TRBV5-6 to TRBJ2-7, with 10 bases that match TRBD1. CDR1 SGHDT and CDR2 YYEEEE come from the germline V gene. The J segment lost 7 bases and the V segment lost 4 bases, leaving 8 bases of the junction unmatched. The CDR3 spans 14 residues. The CDR3 loop reads CASSPGTGAGEQYF. CDR3 in DNA: TGTGCCAGCAGCCCCGGGACAGGGGCGGGGGAGCAGTACTTC.

This clone was detected only once. This chain connects TRBV19 to TRBJ2-1; 11 nucleotides align to TRBD2. The V gene end was trimmed by 8 bases and the J gene end by 11 bases; junction bases not matched to a gene: 5. The CDR3 spans 12 residues. The germline V gene has CDR1 LNHDA and CDR2 SQIVND (reference sequence). In nucleotides, the CDR3 is TGTGCCAGTGGTAGACTAGCGGGACAGCAGTTCTTC. As protein: CASGRLAGQQFF.

The chain has TRBV6-1 and TRBJ2-5; TRBD2 matches at 8 bases. There are 14 residues in the CDR3. Germline CDR1 is MNHNS and CDR2 is SASEGT. With V trimmed by 1 base and J by 5 bases, 3 bases remained unmatched. The CDR3 nucleotides read TGTGCCAGCAGTGAAGGGGGCGGGGGGGAGACCCAGTACTTC. It specifies CASSEGGGGETQYF.

The rearrangement joins TRBV6-1 to TRBJ1-1; perhaps TRBD1 as D (6 bases). The CDR3 runs to 15 residues. The V and J ends lost 6 bases and 4 bases respectively, with 18 bases between them. The germline gives CDR1 MNHNS, CDR2 SASEGT. The CDR3 reads CASSLETGWSTEAFF. As DNA, the CDR3 is TGTGCCAGCAGCCTCGAGACAGGCTGGAGCACTGAAGCTTTCTTT.